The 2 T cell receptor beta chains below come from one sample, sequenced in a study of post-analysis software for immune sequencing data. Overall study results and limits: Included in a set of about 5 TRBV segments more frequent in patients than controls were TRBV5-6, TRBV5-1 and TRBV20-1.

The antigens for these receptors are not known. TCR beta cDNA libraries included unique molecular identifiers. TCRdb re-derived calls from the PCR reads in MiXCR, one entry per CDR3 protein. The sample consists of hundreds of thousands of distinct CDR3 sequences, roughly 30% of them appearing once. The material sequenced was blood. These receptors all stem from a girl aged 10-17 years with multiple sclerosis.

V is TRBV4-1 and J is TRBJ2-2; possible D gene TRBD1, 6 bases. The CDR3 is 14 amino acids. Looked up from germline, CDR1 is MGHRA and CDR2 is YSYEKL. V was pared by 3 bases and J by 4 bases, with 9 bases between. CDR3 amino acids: CASSQSGVTGELFF. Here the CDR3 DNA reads TGCGCCAGCAGCCAGTCAGGGGTCACCGGGGAGCTGTTTTTT.

The CDR3 DNA sequence: TGTGCCAGCAGTTCCCTTTTTAAGCGAGCGGGAGGACAAAACCGCTCCTACGAGCAGTACTTC. Amino acids: CASSSLFKRAGGQNRSYEQYF. The gene calls are TRBV28 and TRBJ2-7, with TRBD2 matching over 9 bases. Germline V gene data show CDR1 as MDHEN and CDR2 as SYDVKM. Germline trimming cut 4 bases from V and 0 bases from J; bases unmatched to any gene: 22. The CDR3 loop spans 21 amino acids.